This T cell receptor beta chain is from a study of blood T cell repertoires in COVID-19. Generated by immunoSEQ multiplex PCR, the TCRdb table keeps only in-frame clones and is missing some. The sample holds under 250,000 clones, around 88% seen once. CDR3 length: 17 amino acids. Germline loops: CDR1 SGHRS, CDR2 YFSETQ. The V and J ends lost 0 bases and 3 bases respectively, with 17 bases between them. The TCR sequence derives from a young woman with COVID-19, enrolled during active disease. The sequenced sample consisted of peripheral blood. The genes are TRBV5-1 and TRBJ2-3, with D perhaps matching TRBD2 (5 bases). CDR3 in DNA: TGCGCCAGCAGCTTGGCCGCCCCGGGAATGGGAACAGATACGCAGTATTTT. Protein sequence: CASSLAAPGMGTDTQYF.